The 10 T cell receptor beta chains below come from one sample, sequenced in a study of cytomegalovirus exposure and HLA in healthy donors. 13 Jbeta primers and 60 Vbeta primers were used for the PCR. This table comes from immunoSEQ multiplex PCR, and its TCRdb copy is limited to in-frame clones, with some not included. The sample has 150,000 or so clones; roughly 80% are singletons. Sequencing used PBMCs. The receptors shown here come from a woman aged 30 to 39 in good health and CMV-seronegative.

The chain joins TRBV10-3 to TRBJ1-3; 7 positions agree with TRBD1. J lost 2 bases, V lost 11 bases, and 12 bases had no gene match. Per germline, CDR1 ENHRY and CDR2 SYGVKD. CDR3 length: 15 residues. The CDR3 DNA follows: TGTGCCGTCGGAGAGTCGGGGACAGCTGGAAACACCATATATTTT. Amino acids: CAVGESGTAGNTIYF.

Only a few counts were recorded for this clone. The chain links TRBV2 to TRBJ1-1; unclear D gene. The CDR3 extends over 14 amino acids. In germline, CDR1 is SNHLY, CDR2 FYNNEI. Trimming shortened V by 4 bases and J by 2 bases, and 11 bases separated the two germline ends. Written as DNA, the CDR3 is TGTGCCAGCAGTGCTGGCACAGAAAACACTGAAGCTTTCTTT. It yields the protein CASSAGTENTEAFF.

This sequence joins TRBV6-6 and TRBJ1-2; D is possibly TRBD1 (5 bases). With 7 bases removed from V and 8 bases from J, the gap between germline ends came to 14 bases. The CDR3 covers 12 residues. Germline V gene data show CDR1 as MNHNY and CDR2 as SVGAGI (reference sequence). The CDR3 DNA is TGTGCCAGCACCTTGGGGAACAGGGGCTACACCTTC. This gives the protein CASTLGNRGYTF.

This clone was detected once. A read error may account for a junction end that differs from germline. The J gene is TRBJ2-1, the V gene TRBV30, with 12 nucleotides matching TRBD2. CDR3 length: 15 amino acids. Germline-derived CDR1 and CDR2 are GTSNPN and SVGIG (reference sequence). CDR3 bases: TGTGCCTGGGGTGTAGCTAGCGGGGGGGCCAATGAGCAGTTCTTC. It encodes CAWGVASGGANEQFF.

The V gene is TRBV5-4, the J gene TRBJ1-3, with D maybe TRBD1 (5 bases). Germline-derived CDR1 and CDR2 are SGHNT and YYREEE (reference sequence). The CDR3 has 14 amino acids. Trimming left V 4 bases short and J 4 bases short, with 12 bases between. This chain's CDR3 is CASSVQGVGNTIYF. CDR3 nucleotide sequence: TGTGCCAGCAGCGTTCAGGGTGTGGGAAACACCATATATTTT. Filled out from reference TRBV5-4 and TRBJ1-3, the complete variable domain reads ETGVTQSPTHLIKTRGQQVTLRCSSQSGHNTVSWYQQALGQGPQFIFQYYREEENGRGNFPPRFSGLQFPNYSSELNVNALELDDSALYLCASSVQGVGNTIYFGEGSWLTVV.

The genes are TRBV16 and TRBJ1-4, with 9 bases that match TRBD1. Trimming cost V 4 bases and J 8 bases; bases outside gene matches: 11. This CDR3 spans 16 amino acids. Germline lookup yields CDR1 KGHSY and CDR2 FQNENV. CDR3 amino acids: CASSPNRGRVVEKLFF. As DNA, the CDR3 is TGTGCCAGCAGCCCGAACAGGGGGCGCGTCGTCGAAAAACTGTTTTTT.

This clone was seen a single time. The genes are TRBV27 and TRBJ2-3; a possible D gene is TRBD2 (6 bases). Germline lookup yields CDR1 MNHEY and CDR2 SMNVEV (reference sequence). The CDR3 runs to 16 residues. V lost 3 bases and J 0 bases, leaving 13 bases between the germline ends. Written as DNA, the CDR3 is TGTGCCAGCAGTTTGGGTGCGGGGACTAGCACAGATACGCAGTATTTT. It is translated as CASSLGAGTSTDTQYF.

This clone was seen a handful of times. The J gene is TRBJ2-5, the V gene TRBV6-1, with D uncertain. The CDR3 is 11 residues long. Germline V CDR1 and CDR2: MNHNS, SASEGT. V was cut by 4 bases and J by 2 bases, with 2 bases left in between. CDR3 nucleotides: TGTGCCAGCAGTGCACAAGAGACCCAGTACTTC. Translation gives CASSAQETQYF.

The rearrangement uses TRBV5-1 and TRBJ1-6; D is possibly TRBD1 (6 bases). Trimming cost V 4 bases and J 6 bases, with 11 bases left between them. CDR1 and CDR2 (germline): SGHRS, YFSETQ. The CDR3 runs to 14 residues. CDR3 region: CASSRDIGNSPLHF. The DNA for the CDR3 is TGCGCCAGCAGCCGGGACATCGGTAATTCACCCCTCCACTTT.

The chain recombines TRBV5-4 with TRBJ2-3, with D tentatively TRBD1 (5 bases). Trimming pared 5 bases from V and 2 bases from J, leaving 12 bases between. Looked up from germline, CDR1 is SGHNT and CDR2 is YYREEE (reference sequence). The CDR3 covers 14 residues. The CDR3 region is CASRTKGNTDTQYF. The CDR3 coding sequence is TGTGCCAGCAGGACAAAGGGGAACACAGATACGCAGTATTTT.